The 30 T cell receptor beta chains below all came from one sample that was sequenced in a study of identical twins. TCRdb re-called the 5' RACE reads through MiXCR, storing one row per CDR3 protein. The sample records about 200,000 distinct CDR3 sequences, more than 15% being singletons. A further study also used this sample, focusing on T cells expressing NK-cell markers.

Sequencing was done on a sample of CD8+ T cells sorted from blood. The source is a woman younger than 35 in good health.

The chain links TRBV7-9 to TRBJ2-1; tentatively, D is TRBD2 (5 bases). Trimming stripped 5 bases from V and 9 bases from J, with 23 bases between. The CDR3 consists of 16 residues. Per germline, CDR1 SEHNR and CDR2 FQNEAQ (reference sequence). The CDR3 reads CASSRALDSTGGEQFF. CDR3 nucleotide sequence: TGTGCCAGCAGCCGAGCATTGGACTCCACCGGAGGTGAGCAGTTCTTC. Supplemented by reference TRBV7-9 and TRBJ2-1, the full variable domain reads DTGVSQNPRHKITKRGQNVTFRCDPISEHNRLYWYRQTLGQGPEFLTYFQNEAQLEKSRLLSDRFSAERPKGSFSTLEIQRTEQGDSAMYLCASSRALDSTGGEQFFGPGTRLTVL.

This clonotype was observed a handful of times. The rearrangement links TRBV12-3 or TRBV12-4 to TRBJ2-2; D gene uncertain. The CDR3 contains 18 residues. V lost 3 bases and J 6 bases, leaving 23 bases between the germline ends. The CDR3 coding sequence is TGTGCCAGCAGTTTTCGACCCAATGGGTTCCCGGTATCCGGGGAGCTGTTTTTT. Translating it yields CASSFRPNGFPVSGELFF.

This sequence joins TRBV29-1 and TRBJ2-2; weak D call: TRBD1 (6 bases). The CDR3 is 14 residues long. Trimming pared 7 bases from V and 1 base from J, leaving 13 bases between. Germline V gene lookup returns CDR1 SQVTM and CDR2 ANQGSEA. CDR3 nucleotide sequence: TGCAGCGCTACCGGGACACGGAACACCGGGGAGCTGTTTTTT. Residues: CSATGTRNTGELFF.

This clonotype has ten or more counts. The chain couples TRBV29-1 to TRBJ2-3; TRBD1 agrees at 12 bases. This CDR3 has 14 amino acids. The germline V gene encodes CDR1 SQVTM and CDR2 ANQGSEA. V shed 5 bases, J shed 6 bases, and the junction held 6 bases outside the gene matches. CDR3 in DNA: TGCAGCGTTTCCGGGACAGGGGGCTGGGATACGCAGTATTTT. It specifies CSVSGTGGWDTQYF.

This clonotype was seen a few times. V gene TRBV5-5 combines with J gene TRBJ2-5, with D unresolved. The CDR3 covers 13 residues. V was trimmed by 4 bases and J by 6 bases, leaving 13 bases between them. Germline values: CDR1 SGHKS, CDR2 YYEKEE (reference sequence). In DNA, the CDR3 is TGTGCCAGCAGCCCGCCGACTGATCAGACCCAGTACTTC. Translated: CASSPPTDQTQYF.

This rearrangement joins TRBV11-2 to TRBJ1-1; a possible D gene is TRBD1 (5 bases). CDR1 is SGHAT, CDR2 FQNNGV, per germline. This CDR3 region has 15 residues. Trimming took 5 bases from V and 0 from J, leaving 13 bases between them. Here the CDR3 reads CASSPVGDLNTEAFF. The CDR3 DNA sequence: TGTGCCAGCAGCCCGGTCGGGGACCTGAACACTGAAGCTTTCTTT.

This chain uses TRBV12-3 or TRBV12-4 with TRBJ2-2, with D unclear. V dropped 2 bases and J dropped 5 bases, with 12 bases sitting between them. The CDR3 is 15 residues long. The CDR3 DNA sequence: TGTGCCAGCAGTTTAAACCCCTCTGCAACCGGGGAGCTGTTTTTT. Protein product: CASSLNPSATGELFF.

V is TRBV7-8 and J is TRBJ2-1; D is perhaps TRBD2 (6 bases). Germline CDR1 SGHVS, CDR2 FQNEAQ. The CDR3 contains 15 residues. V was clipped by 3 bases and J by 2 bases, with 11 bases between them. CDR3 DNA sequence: TGTGCCAGCAGCTTGAACCTAGCGACCTACAATGAGCAGTTCTTC. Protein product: CASSLNLATYNEQFF.

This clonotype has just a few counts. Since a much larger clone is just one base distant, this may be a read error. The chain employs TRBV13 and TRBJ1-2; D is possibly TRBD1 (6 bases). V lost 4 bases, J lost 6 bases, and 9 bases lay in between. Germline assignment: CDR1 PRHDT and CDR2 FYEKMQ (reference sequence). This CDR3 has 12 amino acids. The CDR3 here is CASSSHRDGYTF. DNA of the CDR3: TGTGCCAGCAGCTCCCACAGGGATGGCTACACCTTC.

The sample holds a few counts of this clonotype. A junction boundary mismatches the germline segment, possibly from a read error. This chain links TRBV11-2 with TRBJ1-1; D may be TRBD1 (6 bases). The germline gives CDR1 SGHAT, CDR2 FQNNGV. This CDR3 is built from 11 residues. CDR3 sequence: CASRADRSLRF. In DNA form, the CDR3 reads TGTGCCAGCAGGGCAGACAGGTCACTCCGCTTT.

The CDR3: CASSLAPGINEQFF. CDR3 sequence (DNA): TGTGCCAGCAGCTTAGCTCCAGGGATCAATGAGCAGTTCTTC. V is TRBV11-2 and J is TRBJ2-1; the D gene is possibly TRBD1 (5 bases). The CDR3 runs to 14 residues. Germline lookup yields CDR1 SGHAT and CDR2 FQNNGV. Trimming took off 1 base at V and 6 bases at J, with 10 bases between the two ends.

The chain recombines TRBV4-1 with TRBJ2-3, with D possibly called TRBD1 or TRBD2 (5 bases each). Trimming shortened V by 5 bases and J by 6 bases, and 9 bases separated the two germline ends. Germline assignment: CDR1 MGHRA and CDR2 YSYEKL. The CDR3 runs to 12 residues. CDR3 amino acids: CASSGRDDTQYF. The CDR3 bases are TGCGCCAGCAGCGGAAGGGACGATACGCAGTATTTT.

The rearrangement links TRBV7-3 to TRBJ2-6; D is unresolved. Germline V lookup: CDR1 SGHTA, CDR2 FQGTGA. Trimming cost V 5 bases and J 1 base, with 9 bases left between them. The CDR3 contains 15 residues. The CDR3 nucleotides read TGTGCCAGCAGCACAAGGATTTCTGGGGCCAACGTCCTGACTTTC. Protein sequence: CASSTRISGANVLTF.

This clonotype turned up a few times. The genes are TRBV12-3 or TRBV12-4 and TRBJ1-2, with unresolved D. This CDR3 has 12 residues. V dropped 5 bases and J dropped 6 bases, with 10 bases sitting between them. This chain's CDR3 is CASSPTNDGYTF. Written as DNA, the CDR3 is TGTGCCAGCAGTCCCACGAATGATGGCTACACCTTC.

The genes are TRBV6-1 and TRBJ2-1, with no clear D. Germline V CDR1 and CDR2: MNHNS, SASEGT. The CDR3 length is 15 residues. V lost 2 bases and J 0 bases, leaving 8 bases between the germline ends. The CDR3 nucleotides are TGTGCCAGCAGTGAACAGGAAAGCTCCTACAATGAGCAGTTCTTC. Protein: CASSEQESSYNEQFF.

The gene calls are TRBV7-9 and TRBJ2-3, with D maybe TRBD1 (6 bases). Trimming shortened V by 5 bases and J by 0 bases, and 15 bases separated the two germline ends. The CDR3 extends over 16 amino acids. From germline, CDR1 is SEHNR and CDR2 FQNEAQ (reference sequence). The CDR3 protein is CASSARFGQSTDTQYF. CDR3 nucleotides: TGTGCCAGCAGCGCGAGGTTCGGACAGAGCACAGATACGCAGTATTTT. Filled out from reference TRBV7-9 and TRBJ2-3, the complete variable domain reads DTGVSQNPRHKITKRGQNVTFRCDPISEHNRLYWYRQTLGQGPEFLTYFQNEAQLEKSRLLSDRFSAERPKGSFSTLEIQRTEQGDSAMYLCASSARFGQSTDTQYFGPGTRLTVL.

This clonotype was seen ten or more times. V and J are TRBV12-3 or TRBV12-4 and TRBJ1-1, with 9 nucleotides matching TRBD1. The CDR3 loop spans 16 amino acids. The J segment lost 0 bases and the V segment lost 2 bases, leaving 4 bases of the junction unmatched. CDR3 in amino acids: CASSLQRTGVNTEAFF. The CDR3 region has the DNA TGTGCCAGCAGTTTACAGCGGACAGGGGTGAACACTGAAGCTTTCTTT.

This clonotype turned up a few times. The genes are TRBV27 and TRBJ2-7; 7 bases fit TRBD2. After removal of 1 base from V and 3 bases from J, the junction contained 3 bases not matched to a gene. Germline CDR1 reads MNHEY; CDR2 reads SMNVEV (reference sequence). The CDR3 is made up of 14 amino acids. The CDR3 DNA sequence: TGTGCCAGCAGTTTATTCTCGGGGGGCTACGAGCAGTACTTC. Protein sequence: CASSLFSGGYEQYF.

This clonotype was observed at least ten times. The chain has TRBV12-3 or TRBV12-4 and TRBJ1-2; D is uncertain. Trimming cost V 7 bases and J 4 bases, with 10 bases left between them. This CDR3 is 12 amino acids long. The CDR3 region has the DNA TGTGCCAGCACCGGCGGGCCCTATGGCTACACCTTC. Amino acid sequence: CASTGGPYGYTF.

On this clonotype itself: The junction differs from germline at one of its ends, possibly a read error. CDR3 bases: TGTGCCAGCAGTGCCTCCCACGAGCAGTACTTC. Its protein is CASSASHEQYF. The chain links TRBV6-5 to TRBJ2-7; no clear D gene. The CDR3 runs 11 residues. The germline V gene encodes CDR1 MNHEY and CDR2 SVGAGI.

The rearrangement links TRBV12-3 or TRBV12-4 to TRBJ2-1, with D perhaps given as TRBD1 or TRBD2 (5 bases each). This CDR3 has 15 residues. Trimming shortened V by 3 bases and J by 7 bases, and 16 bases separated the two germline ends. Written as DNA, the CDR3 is TGTGCCAGCAGTTTCGGGGCCTTTATGGTGAATGAGCAGTTCTTC. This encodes CASSFGAFMVNEQFF.

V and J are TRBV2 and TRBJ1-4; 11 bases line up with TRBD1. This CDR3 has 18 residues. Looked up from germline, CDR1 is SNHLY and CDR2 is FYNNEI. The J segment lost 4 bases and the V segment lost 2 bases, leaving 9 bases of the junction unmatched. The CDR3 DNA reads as TGTGCCAGCAGTGAACGGGACAGGGGGAGTTCGGGTAATGAAAAACTGTTTTTT. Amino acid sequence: CASSERDRGSSGNEKLFF.

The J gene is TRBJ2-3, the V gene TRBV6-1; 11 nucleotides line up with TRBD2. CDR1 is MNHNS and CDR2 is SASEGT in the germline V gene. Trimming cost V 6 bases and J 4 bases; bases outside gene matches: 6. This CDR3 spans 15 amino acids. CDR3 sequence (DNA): TGTGCCAGCAGATCTAGCGGGGGGTGGGCAGATACGCAGTATTTT. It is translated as CASRSSGGWADTQYF.

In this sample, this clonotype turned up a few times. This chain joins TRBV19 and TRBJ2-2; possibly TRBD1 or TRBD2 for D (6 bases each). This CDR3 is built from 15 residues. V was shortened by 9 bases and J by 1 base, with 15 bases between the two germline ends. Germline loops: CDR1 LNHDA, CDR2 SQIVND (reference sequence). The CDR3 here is CASRSRGGNTGELFF. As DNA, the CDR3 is TGTGCCAGCCGAAGCAGGGGAGGGAACACCGGGGAGCTGTTTTTT.

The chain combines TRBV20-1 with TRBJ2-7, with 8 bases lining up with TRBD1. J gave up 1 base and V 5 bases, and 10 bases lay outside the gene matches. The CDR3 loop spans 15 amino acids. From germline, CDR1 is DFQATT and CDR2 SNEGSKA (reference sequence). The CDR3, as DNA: TGCAGTGCTCGGCGCAGGGGGCGTAGGTCCTACGAGCAGTACTTC. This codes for CSARRRGRRSYEQYF.

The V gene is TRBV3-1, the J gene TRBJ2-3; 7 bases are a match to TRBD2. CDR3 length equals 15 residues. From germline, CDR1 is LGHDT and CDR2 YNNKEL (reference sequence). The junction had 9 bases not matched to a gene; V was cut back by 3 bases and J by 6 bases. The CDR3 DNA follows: TGTGCCAGCAGCCAGAGGACTAGAATCTCGGATACGCAGTATTTT. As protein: CASSQRTRISDTQYF.

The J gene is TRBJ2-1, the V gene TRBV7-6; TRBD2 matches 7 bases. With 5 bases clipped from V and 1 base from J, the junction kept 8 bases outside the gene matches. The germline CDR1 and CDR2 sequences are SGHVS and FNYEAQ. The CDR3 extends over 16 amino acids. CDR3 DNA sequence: TGTGCCAGCAGCCCCTATGCGGGGGTATCCTACAATGAGCAGTTCTTC. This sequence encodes CASSPYAGVSYNEQFF.

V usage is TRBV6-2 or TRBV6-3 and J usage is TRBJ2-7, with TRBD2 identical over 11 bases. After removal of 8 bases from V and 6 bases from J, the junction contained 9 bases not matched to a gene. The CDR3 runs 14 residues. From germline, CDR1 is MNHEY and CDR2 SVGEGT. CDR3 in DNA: TGTGCCAGCGGAACCGGGACTAGCGGCATCGAGCAGTACTTC. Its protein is CASGTGTSGIEQYF.

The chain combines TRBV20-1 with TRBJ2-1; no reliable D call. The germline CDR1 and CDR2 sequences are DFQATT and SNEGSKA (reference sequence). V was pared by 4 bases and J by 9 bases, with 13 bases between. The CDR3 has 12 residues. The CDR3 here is CSAKLIRSEQFF. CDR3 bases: TGCAGTGCTAAATTGATTCGGAGTGAGCAGTTCTTC.

In DNA, the CDR3 is TGTGCCAGCAGCTTATCCCTAGCGTCGACAGACCTCAATGAGCAGTTCTTC. Its translation: CASSLSLASTDLNEQFF. The chain carries TRBV7-9 and TRBJ2-1; TRBD2 is a possible D gene (6 bases). The CDR3 has 17 amino acids. Per the germline V gene, CDR1 is SEHNR and CDR2 is FQNEAQ (reference sequence). The germline V and J ends were trimmed by 2 bases and 6 bases, with 20 bases remaining between them.